This T cell receptor (beta chain) was sequenced in a study of T cell repertoires in aging, cancer and after chemotherapy. Study results and limitations: Rebound thymic output was suggested by rising median generation probability during chemotherapy in each cancer cohort. Untreated cancer patients had significantly lower blood TCR diversity than age-matched healthy donors.

The CDR3 has 11 residues. Germline V gene lookup returns CDR1 MNHEY and CDR2 SVGAGI. V shed 6 bases and J shed 5 bases, with 8 bases lying between them. TCR beta rearrangements were amplified from peripheral blood genomic DNA. A mixed TRB-A/B primer pool amplified rearranged TRB by multiplex touch-down PCR. TCRdb itself ran the multiplex PCR reads through MiXCR, one entry per CDR3 protein. This table has about 10,000 distinct CDR3 sequences, around 40% appearing once. By its share, this clonotype is medium-sized. The antigen remains unidentified. The TCR comes from a human donor in good health. The source material was blood. V gene TRBV6-5 combines with J gene TRBJ2-7; no reliable D call. The CDR3 nucleotides are TGTGCCAGCAGGCAAGGGAACGAGCAGTACTTC. Translated: CASRQGNEQYF.